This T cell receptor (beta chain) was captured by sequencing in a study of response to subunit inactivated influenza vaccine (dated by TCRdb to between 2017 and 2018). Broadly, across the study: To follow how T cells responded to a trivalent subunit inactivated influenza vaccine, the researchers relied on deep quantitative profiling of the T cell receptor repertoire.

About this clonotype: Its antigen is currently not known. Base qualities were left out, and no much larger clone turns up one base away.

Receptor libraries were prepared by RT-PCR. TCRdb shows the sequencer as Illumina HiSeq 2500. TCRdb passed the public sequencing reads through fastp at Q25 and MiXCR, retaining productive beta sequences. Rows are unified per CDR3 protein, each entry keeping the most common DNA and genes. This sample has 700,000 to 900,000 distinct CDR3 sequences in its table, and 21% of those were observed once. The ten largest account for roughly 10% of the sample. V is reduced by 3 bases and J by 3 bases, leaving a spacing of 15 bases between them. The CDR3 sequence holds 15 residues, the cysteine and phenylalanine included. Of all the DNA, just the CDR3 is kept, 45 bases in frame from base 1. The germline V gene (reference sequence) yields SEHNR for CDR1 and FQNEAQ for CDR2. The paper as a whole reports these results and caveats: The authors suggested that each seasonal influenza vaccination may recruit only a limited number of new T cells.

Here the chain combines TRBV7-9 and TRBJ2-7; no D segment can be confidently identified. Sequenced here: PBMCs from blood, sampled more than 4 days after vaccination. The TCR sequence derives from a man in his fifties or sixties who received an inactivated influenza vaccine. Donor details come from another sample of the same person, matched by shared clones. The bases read TGTGCCAGCAGCTTTTTCATGCCAGGTCACTACGAGCAGTACTTC. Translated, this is CASSFFMPGHYEQYF. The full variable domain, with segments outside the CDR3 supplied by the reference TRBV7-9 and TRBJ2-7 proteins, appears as DTGVSQNPRHKITKRGQNVTFRCDPISEHNRLYWYRQTLGQGPEFLTYFQNEAQLEKSRLLSDRFSAERPKGSFSTLEIQRTEQGDSAMYLCASSFFMPGHYEQYFGPGTRLTVT.